These 6 T cell receptor beta chains originate from one sample sequenced in a study of cytomegalovirus exposure and HLA in healthy donors. In the PCR, 60 Vbeta and 13 Jbeta primers were used. Data came from immunoSEQ multiplex PCR; TCRdb stores just in-frame clones and leaves some out. Of approximately 150,000 clones detected, more than 60% appear once; the ten largest clones hold roughly 7%. Sequencing used PBMCs. The receptor set was obtained from a woman in her 40s in good health and CMV-seropositive.

The chain combines TRBV15 with TRBJ1-3, with TRBD1 as a possible D gene (6 bases). This CDR3 comprises 16 residues. The germline gives CDR1 LNHNV, CDR2 YYDKDF (reference sequence). V lost 0 bases to trimming and J lost 3 bases, with 12 bases between them. This chain's CDR3 is CATSRDSGDYGNTIYF. CDR3 nucleotide sequence: TGTGCCACCAGCAGAGATTCAGGGGATTATGGAAACACCATATATTTT.

The chain employs TRBV27 and TRBJ2-1; possibly TRBD2 for D (6 bases). CDR1 is MNHEY, CDR2 SMNVEV, per germline (reference sequence). The CDR3 spans 15 residues. The germline V and J ends were trimmed by 6 bases and 3 bases, with 15 bases remaining between them. CDR3 nucleotide sequence: TGTGCCAGCAGCTTCCTCCTGCGGGGCTACAATGAGCAGTTCTTC. This sequence encodes CASSFLLRGYNEQFF.

The V gene is TRBV5-6, the J gene TRBJ2-2; tentatively, D is TRBD1 (5 bases). The CDR3 has 15 residues. Trimming took off 0 bases at V and 4 bases at J, with 10 bases between the two ends. Germline lookup yields CDR1 SGHDT and CDR2 YYEEEE. The CDR3 DNA is TGTGCCAGCAGCTTGGGACAGTTTTTCACCGGGGAGCTGTTTTTT. As protein: CASSLGQFFTGELFF. Full variable domain (missing parts from reference TRBV5-6 and TRBJ2-2): DAGVTQSPTHLIKTRGQQVTLRCSPKSGHDTVSWYQQALGQGPQFIFQYYEEEERQRGNFPDRFSGHQFPNYSSELNVNALLLGDSALYLCASSLGQFFTGELFFGEGSRLTVL.

The chain employs TRBV10-3 and TRBJ1-2; TRBD1 matches at 8 bases. V shed 6 bases and J 8 bases; nucleotides not matched to a gene: 8. The length of the CDR3 is 13 residues. The germline V gene encodes CDR1 ENHRY and CDR2 SYGVKD. This CDR3 reads CAIRKDRVGGYTF. Written as DNA, the CDR3 is TGTGCCATCAGAAAGGACAGGGTCGGCGGCTACACCTTC.

V gene TRBV5-5 combines with J gene TRBJ1-1; D uncertain. The CDR3 sequence is 15 residues long. V was pared by 4 bases and J by 0 bases, with 13 bases between. The germline CDR1 and CDR2 sequences are SGHKS and YYEKEE (reference sequence). CDR3 nucleotide sequence: TGTGCCAGCAGCAACACCAGGATCATGAACACTGAAGCTTTCTTT. It yields the protein CASSNTRIMNTEAFF.

The count of this clone is one. This chain connects TRBV18 to TRBJ2-1, with TRBD1 matching 7 bases. The V gene's germline CDR1 is KGHSH and CDR2 LQKENI. Trimming took 2 bases from V and 6 from J; bases not matched to a gene: 10. The CDR3 has 16 amino acids. The DNA of the CDR3 is TGTGCCAGCTCACCAGCGGACAGGTTAGAGGGCAATGAGCAGTTCTTC. Translating gives CASSPADRLEGNEQFF.